These 8 T cell receptor beta chains originate from one sample sequenced in a study of post-analysis software for immune sequencing data. Which antigens these TCRs recognize remains unknown. Study observations and caveats: TRBV5-6, TRBV5-1 and TRBV20-1 were among four or five TRBV segments more frequent in patients than controls.

TCR beta cDNA libraries had unique molecular identifiers. TCRdb re-derived calls from the PCR reads in MiXCR, one entry per CDR3 protein. The data hold about 540,000 distinct CDR3 sequences, with around a third observed a single time. Sequenced input: blood. These receptors all stem from a girl under 18 with multiple sclerosis.

The V gene is TRBV6-5, the J gene TRBJ1-1; D gene unclear. Germline V gene sequence: CDR1 MNHEY, CDR2 SVGAGI. The length of the CDR3 is 14 residues. The V end lost 5 bases, the J end lost 1 base, and 11 bases lay between the germline ends. The CDR3 sequence: CASSLTLGNTEAFF. In nucleotides, the CDR3 is TGTGCCAGCAGTCTCACACTTGGGAACACTGAAGCTTTCTTT.

This clonotype was counted a single time. This rearrangement joins TRBV5-5 to TRBJ2-1; possibly TRBD1 for D (6 bases). From germline, CDR1 is SGHKS and CDR2 YYEKEE (reference sequence). Trimming cost V 10 bases and J 9 bases, with 23 bases left between them. The CDR3 is 14 residues long. In DNA, the CDR3 is TGTGCCGGCCAGCAAGGGGGATTAATGGTTGAGCAGTTCTTC. Its translation: CAGQQGGLMVEQFF. The whole variable domain, filled in from reference TRBV5-5 and TRBJ2-1, reads DAGVTQSPTHLIKTRGQQVTLRCSPISGHKSVSWYQQVLGQGPQFIFQYYEKEERGRGNFPDRFSARQFPNYSSELNVNALLLGDSALYLCAGQQGGLMVEQFFGPGTRLTVL.

The sample holds a few counts of this clonotype. The chain links TRBV20-1 to TRBJ1-4, with a weak D call TRBD1 (6 bases). The V end lost 6 bases, the J end lost 8 bases, and 19 bases lay between the germline ends. The V gene's germline CDR1 is DFQATT and CDR2 SNEGSKA (reference sequence). CDR3 size: 14 residues. CDR3 coding DNA: TGCAGTGCCCAAACGCTGGGGGCAGGAGAAAAACTGTTTTTT. Amino acid sequence: CSAQTLGAGEKLFF.

This clonotype was seen ten or more times. This chain links TRBV10-3 with TRBJ2-7; D assignment may be TRBD1 or TRBD2 (5 bases each). The germline gives CDR1 ENHRY, CDR2 SYGVKD. V was clipped by 3 bases and J by 9 bases, with 15 bases between them. The CDR3 is made up of 13 amino acids. This CDR3 is CAISDGDQSGQYF. The DNA for the CDR3 is TGTGCCATCAGTGATGGGGACCAGTCGGGGCAGTACTTC.

The chain uses TRBV12-3 or TRBV12-4 and TRBJ2-1; no reliable D call. CDR3 length: 12 residues. With 3 bases removed from V and 5 bases from J, the gap between germline ends came to 5 bases. The CDR3 DNA is TGTGCCAGCAGTTTCACCCACAATGAGCAGTTCTTC. This encodes CASSFTHNEQFF.

This sequence joins TRBV29-1 and TRBJ1-2; 10 nucleotides align to TRBD1. V shed 4 bases and J 2 bases; nucleotides not matched to a gene: 4. Germline V gene lookup returns CDR1 SQVTM and CDR2 ANQGSEA. The CDR3 consists of 14 residues. This CDR3 is CSVGTGGVNYGYTF. In nucleotides, the CDR3 is TGCAGCGTTGGGACAGGGGGAGTGAACTATGGCTACACCTTC.

This clonotype was counted between two and nine times. The V gene is TRBV28, the J gene TRBJ1-5; D unclear. The CDR3 length is 15 residues. The germline gives CDR1 MDHEN, CDR2 SYDVKM. Deletions cut 5 bases from V and 1 base from J, with 12 bases between. CDR3 bases: TGTGCCAGCAGTCTATACAGTGTCAGCAATCAGCCCCAGCATTTT. Residues: CASSLYSVSNQPQHF.

J is TRBJ2-7 and V is TRBV18, with 7 positions matching TRBD1. The end of the DNA aligns better with TRBJ2-5, so the J call may be wrong. The germline V gene encodes CDR1 KGHSH and CDR2 LQKENI. The CDR3 runs 15 residues. CDR3 loop: CASSPPENRGETQYF. In DNA form, the CDR3 reads TGTGCCAGCTCACCACCGGAAAACAGGGGAGAGACCCAGTACTTC.